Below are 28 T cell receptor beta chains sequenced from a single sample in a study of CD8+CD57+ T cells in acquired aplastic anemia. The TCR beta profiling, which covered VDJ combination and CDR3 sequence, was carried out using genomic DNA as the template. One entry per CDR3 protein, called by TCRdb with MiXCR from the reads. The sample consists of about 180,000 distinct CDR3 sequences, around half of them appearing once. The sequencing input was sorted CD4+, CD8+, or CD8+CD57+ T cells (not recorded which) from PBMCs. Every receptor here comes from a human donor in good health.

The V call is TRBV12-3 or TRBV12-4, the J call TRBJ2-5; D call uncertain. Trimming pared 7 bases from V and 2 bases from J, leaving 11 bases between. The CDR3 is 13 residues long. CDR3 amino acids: CASKPVGQETQYF. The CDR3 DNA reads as TGTGCCAGCAAACCGGTAGGACAAGAGACCCAGTACTTC.

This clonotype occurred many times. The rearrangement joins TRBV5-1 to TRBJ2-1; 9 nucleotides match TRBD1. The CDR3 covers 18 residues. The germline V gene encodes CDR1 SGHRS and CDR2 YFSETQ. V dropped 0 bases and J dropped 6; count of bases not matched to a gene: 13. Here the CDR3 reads CASSLAKGTGKASNEQFF. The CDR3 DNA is TGCGCCAGCAGCTTGGCCAAGGGGACAGGGAAAGCATCCAATGAGCAGTTCTTC.

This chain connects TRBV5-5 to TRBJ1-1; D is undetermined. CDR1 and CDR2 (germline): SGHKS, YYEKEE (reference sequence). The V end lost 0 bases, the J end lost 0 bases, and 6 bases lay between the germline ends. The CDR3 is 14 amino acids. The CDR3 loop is CASSLDTLNTEAFF. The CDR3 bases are TGTGCCAGCAGCTTGGACACCTTGAACACTGAAGCTTTCTTT.

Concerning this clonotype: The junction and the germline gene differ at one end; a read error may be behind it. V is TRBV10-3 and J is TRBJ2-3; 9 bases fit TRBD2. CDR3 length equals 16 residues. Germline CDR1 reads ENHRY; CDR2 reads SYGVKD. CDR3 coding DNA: TGTGCCATCAGGCCCGTCGTAGCGGGGGACACAGATACGCGGTATTTT. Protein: CAIRPVVAGDTDTRYF.

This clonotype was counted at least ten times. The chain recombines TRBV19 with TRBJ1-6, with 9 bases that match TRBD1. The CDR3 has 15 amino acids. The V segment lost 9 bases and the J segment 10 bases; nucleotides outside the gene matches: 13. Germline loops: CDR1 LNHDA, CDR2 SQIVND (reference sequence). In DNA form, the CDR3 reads TGTGCCAGCAGCGATCAAACAGGGGGCCGGTCACCCCTCCACTTT. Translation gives CASSDQTGGRSPLHF.

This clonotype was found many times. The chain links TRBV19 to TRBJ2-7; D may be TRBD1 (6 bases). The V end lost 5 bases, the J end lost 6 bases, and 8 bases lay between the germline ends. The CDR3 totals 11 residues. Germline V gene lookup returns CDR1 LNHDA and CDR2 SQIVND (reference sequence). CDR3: CASSVRGEQYF. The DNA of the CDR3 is TGTGCCAGTAGTGTCAGGGGCGAGCAGTACTTC.

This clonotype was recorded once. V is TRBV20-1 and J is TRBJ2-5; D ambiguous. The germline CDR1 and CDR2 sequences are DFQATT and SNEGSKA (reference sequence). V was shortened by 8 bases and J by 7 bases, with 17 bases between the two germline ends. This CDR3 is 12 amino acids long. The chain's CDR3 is CSIVVARRTQYF. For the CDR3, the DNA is TGCAGTATTGTAGTGGCCCGACGGACCCAGTACTTC.

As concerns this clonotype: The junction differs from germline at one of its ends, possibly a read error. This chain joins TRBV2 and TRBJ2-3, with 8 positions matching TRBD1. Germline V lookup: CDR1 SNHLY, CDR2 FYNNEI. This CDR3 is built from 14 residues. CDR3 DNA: TGTGCCTGCAGCGTTGGACAGGGAACAGATACGCAGTATTTT. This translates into CACSVGQGTDTQYF.

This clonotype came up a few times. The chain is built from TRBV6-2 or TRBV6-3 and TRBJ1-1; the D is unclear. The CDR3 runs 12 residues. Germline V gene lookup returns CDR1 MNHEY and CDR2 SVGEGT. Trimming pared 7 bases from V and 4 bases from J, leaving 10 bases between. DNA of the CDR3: TGTGCCAGCAAGGAGGGCGTCACTGAAGCTTTCTTT. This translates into CASKEGVTEAFF.

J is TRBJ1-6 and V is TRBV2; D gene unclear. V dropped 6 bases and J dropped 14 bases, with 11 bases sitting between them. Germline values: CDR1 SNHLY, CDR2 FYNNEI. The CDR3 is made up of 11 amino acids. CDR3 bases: TGTGCCAGCAGCGCATTCCGGTCCCTCCACTTT. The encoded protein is CASSAFRSLHF.

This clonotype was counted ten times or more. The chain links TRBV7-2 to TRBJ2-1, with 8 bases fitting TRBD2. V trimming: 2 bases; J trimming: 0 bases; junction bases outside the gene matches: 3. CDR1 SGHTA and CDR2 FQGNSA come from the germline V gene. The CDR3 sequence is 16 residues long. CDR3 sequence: CASSLSGTSSYNEQFF. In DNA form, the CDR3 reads TGTGCCAGCAGCTTATCCGGGACTAGCTCCTACAATGAGCAGTTCTTC.

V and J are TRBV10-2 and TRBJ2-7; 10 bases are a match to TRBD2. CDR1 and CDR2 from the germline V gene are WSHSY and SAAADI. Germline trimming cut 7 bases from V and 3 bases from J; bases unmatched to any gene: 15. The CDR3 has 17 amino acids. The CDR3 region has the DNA TGCGCCAGCACCGGGACTAGCGTGAAGGAGCCGTACTACGAGCAGTACTTC. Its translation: CASTGTSVKEPYYEQYF.

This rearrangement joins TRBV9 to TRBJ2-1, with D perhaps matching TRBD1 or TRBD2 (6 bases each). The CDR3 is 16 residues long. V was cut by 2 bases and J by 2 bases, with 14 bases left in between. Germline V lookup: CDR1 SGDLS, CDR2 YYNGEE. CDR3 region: CASSVKGGGPYNEQFF. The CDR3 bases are TGTGCCAGCAGCGTCAAGGGGGGTGGCCCCTACAATGAGCAGTTCTTC.

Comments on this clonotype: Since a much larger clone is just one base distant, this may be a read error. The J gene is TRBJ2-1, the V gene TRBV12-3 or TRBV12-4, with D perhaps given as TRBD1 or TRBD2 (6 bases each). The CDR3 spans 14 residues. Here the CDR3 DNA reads TGTGCCAGCACCGTAAGGGGGGAGTACAATGAGCAGTCCTTC. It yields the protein CASTVRGEYNEQSF.

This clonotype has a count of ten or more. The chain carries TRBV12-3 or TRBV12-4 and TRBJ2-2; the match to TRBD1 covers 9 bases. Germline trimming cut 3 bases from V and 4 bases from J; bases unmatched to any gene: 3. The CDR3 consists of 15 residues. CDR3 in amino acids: CASSFGDRATGELFF. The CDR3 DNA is TGTGCCAGCAGTTTTGGGGACAGGGCCACCGGGGAGCTGTTTTTT.

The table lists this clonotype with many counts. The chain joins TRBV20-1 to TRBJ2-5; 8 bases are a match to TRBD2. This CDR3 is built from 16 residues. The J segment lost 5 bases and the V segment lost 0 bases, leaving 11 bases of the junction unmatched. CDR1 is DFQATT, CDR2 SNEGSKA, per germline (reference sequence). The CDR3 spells CSARDLREVGGETQYF. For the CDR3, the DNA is TGCAGTGCTAGAGATCTGCGGGAGGTTGGGGGGGAGACCCAGTACTTC.

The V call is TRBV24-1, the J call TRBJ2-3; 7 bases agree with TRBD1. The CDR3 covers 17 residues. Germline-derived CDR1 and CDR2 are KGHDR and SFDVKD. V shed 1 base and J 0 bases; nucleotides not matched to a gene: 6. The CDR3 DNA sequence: TGTGCCACCAGTGATTTTTGGGAGACAGGGAGCACAGATACGCAGTATTTT. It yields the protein CATSDFWETGSTDTQYF.

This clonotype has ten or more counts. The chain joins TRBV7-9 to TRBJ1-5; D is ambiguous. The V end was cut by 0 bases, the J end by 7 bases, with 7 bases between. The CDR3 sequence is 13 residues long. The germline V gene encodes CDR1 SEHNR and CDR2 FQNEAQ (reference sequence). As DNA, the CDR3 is TGTGCCAGCAGCTTAGCACAAAGCCAGCCCCAGCATTTT. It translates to CASSLAQSQPQHF.

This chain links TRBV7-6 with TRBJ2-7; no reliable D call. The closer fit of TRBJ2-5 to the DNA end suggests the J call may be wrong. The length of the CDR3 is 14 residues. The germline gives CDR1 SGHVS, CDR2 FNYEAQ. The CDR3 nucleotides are TGTGCCAGCAGCTTAGTTTGGAGCCAAGAGACCCAGTACTTC. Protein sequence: CASSLVWSQETQYF.

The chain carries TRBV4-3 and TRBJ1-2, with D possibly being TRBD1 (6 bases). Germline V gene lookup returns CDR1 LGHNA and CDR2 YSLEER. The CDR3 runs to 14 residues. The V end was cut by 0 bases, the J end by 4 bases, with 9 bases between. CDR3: CASSQDRGGYGYTF. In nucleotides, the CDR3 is TGCGCCAGCAGCCAAGACAGGGGAGGCTATGGCTACACCTTC.

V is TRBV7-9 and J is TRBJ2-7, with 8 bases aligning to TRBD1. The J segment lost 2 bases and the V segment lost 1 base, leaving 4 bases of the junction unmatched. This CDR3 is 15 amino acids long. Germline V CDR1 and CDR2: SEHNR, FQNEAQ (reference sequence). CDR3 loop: CASSLGDRIPYEQYF. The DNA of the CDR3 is TGTGCCAGCAGCTTAGGGGACAGGATCCCCTACGAGCAGTACTTC. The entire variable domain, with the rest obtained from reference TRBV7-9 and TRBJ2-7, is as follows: DTGVSQNPRHKITKRGQNVTFRCDPISEHNRLYWYRQTLGQGPEFLTYFQNEAQLEKSRLLSDRFSAERPKGSFSTLEIQRTEQGDSAMYLCASSLGDRIPYEQYFGPGTRLTVT.

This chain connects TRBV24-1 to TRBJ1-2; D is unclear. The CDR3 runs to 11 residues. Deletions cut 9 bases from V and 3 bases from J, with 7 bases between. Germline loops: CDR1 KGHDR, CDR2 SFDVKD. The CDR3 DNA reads TGTGCCACCGCAGGTGACTATGGCTACACCTTC. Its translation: CATAGDYGYTF.

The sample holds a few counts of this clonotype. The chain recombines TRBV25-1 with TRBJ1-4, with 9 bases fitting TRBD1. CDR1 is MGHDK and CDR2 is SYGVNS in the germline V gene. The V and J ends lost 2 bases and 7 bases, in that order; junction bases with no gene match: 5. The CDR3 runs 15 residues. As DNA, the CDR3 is TGTGCCAGCAGTGAAGGGACAGGGAGGGCTGAAAAACTGTTTTTT. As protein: CASSEGTGRAEKLFF.

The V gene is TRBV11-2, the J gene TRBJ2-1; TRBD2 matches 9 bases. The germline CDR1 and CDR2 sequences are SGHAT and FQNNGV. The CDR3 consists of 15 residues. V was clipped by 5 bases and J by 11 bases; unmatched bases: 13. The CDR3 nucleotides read TGTGCCAGCAGCCCCCCCGGGACTAGCTGGAATCAGCAGTTCTTC. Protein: CASSPPGTSWNQQFF. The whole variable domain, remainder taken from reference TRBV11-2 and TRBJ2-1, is EAGVAQSPRYKIIEKRQSVAFWCNPISGHATLYWYQQILGQGPKLLIQFQNNGVVDDSQLPKDRFSAERLKGVDSTLKIQPAKLEDSAVYLCASSPPGTSWNQQFFGPGTRLTVL.

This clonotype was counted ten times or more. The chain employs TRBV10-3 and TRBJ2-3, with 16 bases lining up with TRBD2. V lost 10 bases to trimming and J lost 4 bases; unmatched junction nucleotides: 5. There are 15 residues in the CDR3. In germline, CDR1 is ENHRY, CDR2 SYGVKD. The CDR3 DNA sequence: TGTGCCACGGGGACTAGCGGGAGGGAGGCAGATACGCAGTATTTT. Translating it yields CATGTSGREADTQYF.

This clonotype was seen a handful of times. The CDR3 DNA reads TGTGCCAGCAGTGAATCCGAGACAGGGTATTCACCCCTCCACTTT. Translating gives CASSESETGYSPLHF. The rearrangement uses TRBV25-1 and TRBJ1-6, with 7 bases matching TRBD1. J was trimmed by 8 bases and V by 1 base; bases with no gene match: 5. The CDR3 totals 15 residues. Germline CDR1 reads MGHDK; CDR2 reads SYGVNS.

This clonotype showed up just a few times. The CDR3 is CASSLWSGGTGELFF. CDR3 coding DNA: TGTGCCAGCAGTTTGTGGTCGGGCGGGACCGGGGAGCTGTTTTTT. The gene calls are TRBV25-1 and TRBJ2-2, with D perhaps TRBD2 (5 bases). The CDR3 is 15 amino acids. Germline V gene sequence: CDR1 MGHDK, CDR2 SYGVNS. V lost 5 bases to trimming and J lost 5 bases, with 15 bases between them.

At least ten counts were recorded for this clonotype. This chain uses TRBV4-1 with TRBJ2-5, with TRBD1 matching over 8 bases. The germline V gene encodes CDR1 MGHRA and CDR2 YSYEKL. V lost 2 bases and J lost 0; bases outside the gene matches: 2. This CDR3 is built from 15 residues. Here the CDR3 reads CASSQPDRDQETQYF. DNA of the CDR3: TGCGCCAGCAGCCAACCGGACAGGGACCAAGAGACCCAGTACTTC.